These 17 T cell receptor beta chains originate from one sample sequenced in a study of blood T cell repertoires in COVID-19. Using immunoSEQ multiplex PCR, the repertoire was profiled, and TCRdb retains in-frame clones only, with some absent. Of some 180,000 clones in the sample, around 90% are singletons; the top ten hold about 7%. The specimen sequenced was peripheral blood. The receptors were sampled from a man aged 35 to 55 with acute or convalescent COVID-19.

The gene calls are TRBV7-2 and TRBJ1-3; D gene uncertain. This CDR3 contains 14 residues. CDR1 is SGHTA and CDR2 is FQGNSA in the germline V gene. Deletions cut 1 base from V and 4 bases from J, with 8 bases between. In nucleotides, the CDR3 is TGTGCCAGCAGCTTAGGGGTTAGCGGAAACACCATATATTTT. This encodes CASSLGVSGNTIYF.

The genes are TRBV6-5 and TRBJ1-1, with a possible D match to TRBD1 (5 bases). V shed 7 bases and J shed 1 base, with 16 bases lying between them. This CDR3 has 15 residues. Per germline, CDR1 MNHEY and CDR2 SVGAGI. The CDR3 nucleotides read TGTGCCAGCAAATTAAGCGAGACAGCGAACACTGAAGCTTTCTTT. This sequence encodes CASKLSETANTEAFF.

The rearrangement uses TRBV7-3 and TRBJ1-1; a possible D gene is TRBD1 (5 bases). CDR3 size: 15 residues. Between the trimmed V and J ends, which lost 5 bases and 4 bases, there was a span of 17 bases. Germline CDR1 reads SGHTA; CDR2 reads FQGTGA. In DNA form, the CDR3 reads TGTGCCAGCAGCCTCTCCCCAGCGGGGGTCACTGAAGCTTTCTTT. This translates into CASSLSPAGVTEAFF.

This sequence joins TRBV5-1 and TRBJ1-2; weak D call: TRBD1 (6 bases). From germline, CDR1 is SGHRS and CDR2 YFSETQ. Trimming removed 0 bases at V and 4 bases at J, with 13 bases between. The CDR3 extends over 15 amino acids. CDR3 in amino acids: CASSLDGLGGYGYTF. In nucleotides, the CDR3 is TGCGCCAGCAGCTTGGACGGACTAGGGGGCTATGGCTACACCTTC.

The rearrangement joins TRBV5-1 to TRBJ1-4, with 8 nucleotides matching TRBD1. This CDR3 is built from 15 residues. With 4 bases clipped from V and 8 bases from J, the junction kept 10 bases outside the gene matches. Germline V gives CDR1 SGHRS, CDR2 YFSETQ. CDR3 coding DNA: TGCGCCAGCAGCGGCCAGACAGGGGTGGGCGAAAAACTGTTTTTT. Its protein is CASSGQTGVGEKLFF.

V and J are TRBV5-5 and TRBJ1-5; 8 positions match TRBD1. The CDR3 runs to 15 residues. Trimming took 7 bases from V and 2 from J; bases not matched to a gene: 8. CDR1 is SGHKS and CDR2 is YYEKEE in the germline V gene (reference sequence). The CDR3 DNA sequence: TGTGCCAGCCAACTAGGACAGGGCCGCAATCAGCCCCAGCATTTT. It is translated as CASQLGQGRNQPQHF.

The chain employs TRBV25-1 and TRBJ1-2; a weak D match, TRBD1 (6 bases). The V and J ends lost 2 bases and 3 bases respectively, with 10 bases between them. This CDR3 comprises 14 residues. The germline gives CDR1 MGHDK, CDR2 SYGVNS. CDR3 in DNA: TGTGCCAGCAGTGAAATAGGACAGCACTATGGCTACACCTTC. Amino acid sequence: CASSEIGQHYGYTF.

This clone was seen a single time. The rearrangement joins TRBV30 to TRBJ1-2; 9 bases fit TRBD1. The J segment lost 4 bases and the V segment lost 5 bases, leaving 5 bases of the junction unmatched. Germline V gene sequence: CDR1 GTSNPN, CDR2 SVGIG (reference sequence). CDR3 length equals 13 residues. This chain's CDR3 is CAWFPGQGYGYTF. DNA for the CDR3: TGTGCCTGGTTCCCGGGACAGGGCTATGGCTACACCTTC. The entire variable domain, with the rest obtained from reference TRBV30 and TRBJ1-2, is as follows: SQTIHQWPATLVQPVGSPLSLECTVEGTSNPNLYWYRQAAGRGLQLLFYSVGIGQISSEVPQNLSASRPQDRQFILSSKKLLLSDSGFYLCAWFPGQGYGYTFGSGTRLTVV.

The V gene is TRBV3-1 (or the pseudogene TRBV3-2), the J gene TRBJ1-2, with 8 positions matching TRBD1. Germline lookup yields CDR1 LGHDT and CDR2 YNNKEL (reference sequence). The ends lost 4 bases at V and 6 bases at J; junction bases unmatched: 4. The CDR3 has 13 amino acids. Written as DNA, the CDR3 is TGTGCCAGCAGCCTGACAGGGGACGATGGCTACACCTTC. Its protein is CASSLTGDDGYTF.

The V gene is TRBV5-8, the J gene TRBJ2-7; 13 nucleotides line up with TRBD2. Germline values: CDR1 SGHTS, CDR2 YDEGEE. The CDR3 extends over 15 amino acids. V lost 4 bases, J lost 6 bases, and 7 bases stayed unmatched. CDR3 loop: CASSTGTSGELEQYF. The CDR3 nucleotides read TGTGCCAGCAGCACCGGGACTAGCGGGGAACTCGAGCAGTACTTC.

This chain uses TRBV18 with TRBJ1-1, with D possibly being TRBD1 (5 bases). V shed 3 bases and J shed 2 bases, with 10 bases lying between them. The CDR3 runs 14 residues. Germline values: CDR1 KGHSH, CDR2 LQKENI. The DNA of the CDR3 is TGTGCCAGCTCACCCCTCGACAGTAACACTGAAGCTTTCTTT. It yields the protein CASSPLDSNTEAFF.

This rearrangement joins TRBV4-1 to TRBJ1-4; TRBD1 matches 8 bases. Looked up from germline, CDR1 is MGHRA and CDR2 is YSYEKL. The V segment lost 3 bases and the J segment 4 bases; nucleotides outside the gene matches: 10. The CDR3 loop spans 17 amino acids. The CDR3 region is CASSQTRTGQYNEKLFF. DNA for the CDR3: TGCGCCAGCAGCCAGACTAGGACAGGGCAGTATAATGAAAAACTGTTTTTT.

J is TRBJ2-7 and V is TRBV10-2; D gene unclear. The V gene lost 1 base and the J gene lost 6 bases, with 13 bases spanning the gap. The CDR3 has 14 residues. Germline V gene sequence: CDR1 WSHSY, CDR2 SAAADI. CDR3 sequence reads: CASSEYPGFPEQYF. DNA of the CDR3: TGCGCCAGCAGTGAGTACCCCGGGTTCCCCGAGCAGTACTTC.

The chain carries TRBV7-9 and TRBJ1-6; D is possibly TRBD1 (6 bases). With 1 base removed from V and 8 bases from J, the gap between germline ends came to 12 bases. Germline loops: CDR1 SEHNR, CDR2 FQNEAQ (reference sequence). This CDR3 contains 15 residues. The CDR3 loop is CASSLGRGRDSPLHF. CDR3 bases: TGTGCCAGCAGCTTAGGCAGGGGAAGGGATTCACCCCTCCACTTT.

V is TRBV30 and J is TRBJ1-2; D might be TRBD1 (5 bases). The CDR3 totals 16 residues. V was pared by 2 bases and J by 3 bases, with 19 bases between. Germline V gene lookup returns CDR1 GTSNPN and CDR2 SVGIG (reference sequence). The chain's CDR3 is CAWSRDFRQEDYGYTF. CDR3 nucleotide sequence: TGTGCCTGGAGTAGGGACTTCCGCCAGGAGGACTATGGCTACACCTTC.

This clone appeared a single time. The chain uses TRBV7-9 and TRBJ2-7, with 11 bases aligning to TRBD1. CDR1 is SEHNR and CDR2 is FQNEAQ in the germline V gene (reference sequence). The CDR3 has 15 amino acids. Trimming cost V 3 bases and J 2 bases; bases outside gene matches: 3. The CDR3 protein is CASSFRDRGTYEQYF. The CDR3 bases are TGTGCCAGCAGCTTCCGGGACAGGGGGACCTACGAGCAGTACTTC.

The V gene is TRBV10-3, the J gene TRBJ2-7; a weak D match, TRBD1 (7 bases). The CDR3 loop spans 15 amino acids. Germline V gene lookup returns CDR1 ENHRY and CDR2 SYGVKD. Trimming cost V 10 bases and J 1 base, with 20 bases left between them. Here the CDR3 DNA reads TGTGCCACCCTCGGGGGTACGGGACAGTCCTACGAGCAGTACTTC. This codes for CATLGGTGQSYEQYF.